This TCR beta chain comes out of a study of blood T cell repertoires in COVID-19. Whole-study context: Italy, Spain and the United States were the sources of the convalescent and acute COVID-19 samples.

There are 12 residues in the CDR3. Trimming pared 5 bases from V and 8 bases from J, leaving 11 bases between. Germline lookup yields CDR1 MNHEY and CDR2 SMNVEV (reference sequence). Authors' analysis steps: Researchers report that nucleated cell counts were estimated from reference gene primer amplification. Data came from immunoSEQ multiplex PCR; TCRdb stores just in-frame clones and leaves some out. V, J and clone size reflect that table, while D and trimming were determined from the DNA. The sample consists of about 200,000 clones, around 80% of them appearing once. Participant reports of clinical history set cohort assignment.

The J gene is TRBJ2-3, the V gene TRBV27, with D perhaps matching TRBD2 (6 bases). This clonotype was sampled from a man aged 35 to 55 who had recovered from COVID-19. Source material: PBMCs or T cells enriched from blood (not recorded which). The CDR3 region has the DNA TGTGCCAGCAGTCCGGGACTTTTTACGCAGTATTTT. This translates into CASSPGLFTQYF.